This TCR beta chain was profiled in a study of CD8 T cells in Susac syndrome (dated by TCRdb to the late 2010s). For context, the study as a whole: Repertoire sequencing was used to test whether CD8+ T cell activation and differentiation in Susac syndrome was antigen driven. CD8+ T cell repertoire clonality was compared between some 12 healthy donors, roughly 14 Susac syndrome patients and around 16 multiple sclerosis patients. General findings and caveats noted by the study authors: The TCR sequencing and HLA analysis was acknowledged to have included a relatively small number of individuals.

In regard to this clonotype: It has no known antigen specificity. No base-level quality is on record; no much larger clone is a single base apart.

RNA was extracted using the RNeasy kit, and about 0.45 to 1 ug of the RNA was reverse transcribed with random hexamers. The immunoSEQ multiplex PCR assay, which covers 54 Vbeta and 13 Jbeta segments, was used to amplify TCR beta CDR3 regions. PCR amplification bias was corrected using a synthetic template baseline for primer optimization and computational correction. The study's processing was this. Only productive sequences were kept, with reads annotated to V, D and J genes according to IMGT and analyzed in immunoSEQ Analyzer. To calculate clonality, Shannon entropy was normalized by log2 of the number of productive unique sequences and then subtracted from one. Public and private clones were assessed among the 100 most prevalent clones of each patient and control. A clone was defined as Susac-specific if it was absent from the healthy and MS cohorts, from about 1,100 published viral clones and from other ImmuneACCESS disease sequences. In TCRdb, the public reads were trimmed at Q25 with fastp and aligned with MiXCR, with productive beta chains retained. Rows merge per CDR3 protein into single entries with the most common DNA and genes. It is TCRdb's table, rather than the study itself, that gives the V and J calls and clone size. This sample gives 110,000 to 150,000 distinct CDR3 sequences in total; 94% of them show up just once. The ten largest account for 0.25% to 0.3% of the sample.

Peripheral blood CD8+ and CD4+ T cells from healthy donors, Susac syndrome patients and multiple sclerosis patients were profiled using high-throughput TCR beta sequencing. The healthy donors served as controls matched for age and sex. Bulk CD8+ and CD4+ T cells were purified by magnetic negative isolation, while CD8+ TEMRA cells were enriched using FACS. Blood was drawn into EDTA tubes, processed within 24 hours, and PBMCs were isolated by density gradient centrifugation. PBMCs destined for TCR sequencing were cryopreserved in liquid nitrogen and later thawed in a 37 °C water bath. The sorted or isolated CD4+, CD8+ and CD8+ TEMRA cells had a purity of 90% or higher. Sequenced input: CD8+ T cells from PBMCs. The clonotype originates from a human donor in good health.

The CDR3 here reads CASSLGGLAGAYTQYF. In nucleotide form, the sequence is TGTGCCAGCAGCTTGGGCGGACTAGCGGGAGCCTATACGCAGTATTTT. The sequence joins TRBV5-6 to TRBJ2-3; TRBD2 matches 13 bases in the middle. The CDR3 sequence holds 16 residues, the cysteine and phenylalanine included. Of all the DNA, just the CDR3 is kept, 48 bases in frame from base 1. The germline V gene yields SGHDT for CDR1 and YYEEEE for CDR2. The germline V end is reduced by 0 bases and the J end by 7 bases; junction bases left unmatched: 5.